Below, 32 T cell receptor beta chains from the same sample are listed, as sequenced in a study of early T cells in non-severe SARS-CoV-2 infection. Using its own MiXCR run on the 5' RACE reads, TCRdb lists one record per CDR3 protein. In the table there are about 50,000 distinct CDR3 sequences, around 6.4% of which are singletons. Sequenced here: whole blood, sampled at baseline. These receptors were collected from an adult who was a healthcare worker with PCR-confirmed SARS-CoV-2 infection or an uninfected control (not recorded which).

This clonotype has a handful of counts. This chain joins TRBV28 and TRBJ2-1, with D maybe TRBD2 (6 bases). This CDR3 is built from 15 residues. Trimming took 6 bases from V and 1 from J, leaving 13 bases between them. Germline V CDR1 and CDR2: MDHEN, SYDVKM. The CDR3 nucleotides are TGTGCCAGCAGGCCTTACCGGGGGTCCTACAATGAGCAGTTCTTC. Protein: CASRPYRGSYNEQFF.

There are many counts of this clonotype. The chain is built from TRBV19 and TRBJ1-4; D gene ambiguous. V was shortened by 3 bases and J by 6 bases, with 11 bases between the two germline ends. Germline V gene data show CDR1 as LNHDA and CDR2 as SQIVND (reference sequence). The CDR3 covers 14 residues. CDR3 loop: CASSMSNPDEKLFF. CDR3 nucleotide sequence: TGTGCCAGTAGTATGTCGAATCCGGATGAAAAACTGTTTTTT.

There are many counts of this clonotype. The chain combines TRBV6-1 with TRBJ2-5; no clear D. Trimming left V 1 base short and J 2 bases short, with 5 bases between. The CDR3 loop spans 13 amino acids. Germline CDR1 MNHNS, CDR2 SASEGT. The chain's CDR3 is CASSEEDQETQYF. The CDR3 DNA is TGTGCCAGCAGTGAAGAAGATCAAGAGACCCAGTACTTC.

The DNA of the CDR3 is TGTGCCACCAGTGGGGGCGCATGGTACAATGAGCAGTTCTTC. This sequence encodes CATSGGAWYNEQFF. The V and J genes are TRBV24-1 and TRBJ2-1, with a possible D match to TRBD1 (5 bases). CDR3 length: 14 residues. V was pared by 5 bases and J by 4 bases, with 11 bases between. Germline V gene lookup returns CDR1 KGHDR and CDR2 SFDVKD.

This clonotype has more than one count but fewer than ten. In DNA form, the CDR3 reads TGCGCCAGTGGCCGGGACAGGAGAACAGATACGCAGTATTTT. Protein sequence: CASGRDRRTDTQYF. The rearrangement joins TRBV5-1 to TRBJ2-3; 8 bases align to TRBD1. Looked up from germline, CDR1 is SGHRS and CDR2 is YFSETQ. This CDR3 has 14 residues. With 8 bases clipped from V and 3 bases from J, the junction kept 8 bases outside the gene matches.

This clonotype was picked up many times. The V and J genes are TRBV28 and TRBJ1-6, with D possibly matching TRBD1 (5 bases). CDR1 and CDR2 from the germline V gene are MDHEN and SYDVKM. V was trimmed by 8 bases and J by 1 base, leaving 12 bases between them. The CDR3 is 15 amino acids. This chain's CDR3 is CASVVGGSYNSPLHF. In DNA, the CDR3 is TGTGCCAGCGTGGTCGGGGGTTCCTATAATTCACCCCTCCACTTT. Based on the CDR3 plus reference TRBV28 and TRBJ1-6, the full variable domain is DVKVTQSSRYLVKRTGEKVFLECVQDMDHENMFWYRQDPGLGLRLIYFSYDVKMKEKGDIPEGYSVSREKKERFSLILESASTNQTSMYLCASVVGGSYNSPLHFGNGTRLTVT.

The table lists this clonotype with a few counts. The V gene is TRBV6-7, the J gene TRBJ2-7; 7 positions match TRBD1. TRBV6-7 is classed as an ORF, of uncertain function. The CDR3 has 13 residues. The V segment lost 10 bases and the J segment 4 bases; nucleotides outside the gene matches: 10. CDR3 sequence: CATPSTGQYEQYF. Written as DNA, the CDR3 is TGTGCCACCCCCTCGACAGGGCAGTACGAGCAGTACTTC.

V and J are TRBV7-2 and TRBJ1-2; D is perhaps TRBD1 (6 bases). V shed 5 bases and J shed 3 bases, with 19 bases lying between them. The CDR3 runs 16 residues. Germline V gene sequence: CDR1 SGHTA, CDR2 FQGNSA. The CDR3 here is CASSPEGGGAYYGYTF. The CDR3, as DNA: TGTGCCAGCAGCCCCGAAGGCGGGGGCGCTTACTATGGCTACACCTTC.

The chain uses TRBV29-1 and TRBJ2-5; TRBD1 aligns across 7 bases. The germline V gene encodes CDR1 SQVTM and CDR2 ANQGSEA. CDR3 length: 14 amino acids. V lost 6 bases to trimming and J lost 4 bases; unmatched junction nucleotides: 11. CDR3 coding DNA: TGCAGCGTCCAGTACCCAGCAGGGGGAGAGACCCAGTACTTC. It specifies CSVQYPAGGETQYF.

This clonotype was found a few times. The rearrangement joins TRBV5-1 to TRBJ2-7; TRBD1 might be the D (5 bases). The CDR3 has 16 amino acids. The germline gives CDR1 SGHRS, CDR2 YFSETQ. Trimming removed 0 bases from V and 2 bases from J, with 15 bases in between. This CDR3 reads CASSLARVTRPYEQYF. Here the CDR3 DNA reads TGCGCCAGCAGCTTGGCCAGGGTTACGCGGCCCTACGAGCAGTACTTC.

The chain has TRBV7-9 and TRBJ2-7; D perhaps matches TRBD1 (5 bases). From germline, CDR1 is SEHNR and CDR2 FQNEAQ (reference sequence). V was cut by 5 bases and J by 0 bases, with 8 bases left in between. The CDR3 loop spans 13 amino acids. The CDR3 reads CASSGASSYEQYF. The CDR3 region has the DNA TGTGCCAGCAGCGGGGCAAGCTCCTACGAGCAGTACTTC. Full variable domain (rest looked up from reference TRBV7-9 and TRBJ2-7): DTGVSQNPRHKITKRGQNVTFRCDPISEHNRLYWYRQTLGQGPEFLTYFQNEAQLEKSRLLSDRFSAERPKGSFSTLEIQRTEQGDSAMYLCASSGASSYEQYFGPGTRLTVT.

This clonotype was counted many times. The chain links TRBV11-2 to TRBJ2-1; 7 bases fit TRBD2. Germline assignment: CDR1 SGHAT and CDR2 FQNNGV. The CDR3 length is 21 residues. Germline trimming cut 5 bases from V and 7 bases from J; bases unmatched to any gene: 29. The DNA for the CDR3 is TGTGCCAGCAGCCGATCTACTCTTACCGCCTTAAGGGCGGGAGCGGTGAATGAGCAGTTCTTC. This codes for CASSRSTLTALRAGAVNEQFF.

This clonotype was observed a few times. This chain uses TRBV27 with TRBJ1-2; D is perhaps TRBD1 (5 bases). Trimming removed 5 bases at V and 8 bases at J, with 18 bases between. CDR1 and CDR2 from the germline V gene are MNHEY and SMNVEV (reference sequence). CDR3 length: 14 residues. CDR3 sequence (DNA): TGTGCCAGCAGTCCGCGGCAGGGAAATGGGGGCTACACCTTC. Translating it yields CASSPRQGNGGYTF.

The chain has TRBV5-1 and TRBJ2-7, with 8 bases lining up with TRBD1. This CDR3 has 15 residues. Germline V gene data show CDR1 as SGHRS and CDR2 as YFSETQ. After removal of 3 bases from V and 2 bases from J, the junction contained 7 bases not matched to a gene. The CDR3: CASSSGQGGTYEQYF. The CDR3 DNA reads as TGCGCCAGCAGCTCCGGACAGGGAGGAACCTACGAGCAGTACTTC.

This sequence joins TRBV20-1 and TRBJ2-4; possible D gene TRBD2, 6 bases. CDR1 is DFQATT, CDR2 SNEGSKA, per germline (reference sequence). The V end was cut by 6 bases, the J end by 0 bases, with 15 bases between. The CDR3 runs to 15 residues. CDR3 loop: CSAGTPAVAKNIQYF. CDR3 nucleotide sequence: TGCAGTGCCGGGACTCCAGCCGTAGCCAAAAACATTCAGTACTTC.

The chain carries TRBV7-3 and TRBJ2-3; 8 bases fit TRBD2. The germline V gene encodes CDR1 SGHTA and CDR2 FQGTGA. The V segment lost 5 bases and the J segment 6 bases; nucleotides outside the gene matches: 16. The CDR3 runs to 17 residues. CDR3: CASSPWTRPGGHDTQYF. The DNA of the CDR3 is TGTGCCAGCAGCCCATGGACTAGGCCGGGGGGGCACGATACGCAGTATTTT.

This clonotype was detected a few times. The V call is TRBV15, the J call TRBJ2-7; maybe TRBD1 (6 bases). The V end lost 0 bases, the J end lost 0 bases, and 15 bases lay between the germline ends. Germline assignment: CDR1 LNHNV and CDR2 YYDKDF (reference sequence). This CDR3 contains 17 residues. CDR3 amino acids: CATSRDPVGTPSYEQYF. The CDR3, as DNA: TGTGCCACCAGCAGAGATCCCGTCGGGACACCCTCCTACGAGCAGTACTTC.

There are a few counts of this clonotype. The chain carries TRBV12-3 or TRBV12-4 and TRBJ2-1; tentative D call: TRBD1 (6 bases). V lost 8 bases to trimming and J lost 0 bases, with 14 bases between them. The CDR3 length is 15 residues. The CDR3, as DNA: TGTGCCAGCCATTGGGGGCTCAGCTCCTACAATGAGCAGTTCTTC. As protein: CASHWGLSSYNEQFF.

This clonotype was counted at least ten times. The chain has TRBV7-9 and TRBJ2-1, with a weak D call TRBD2 (7 bases). V lost 1 base and J 7 bases, leaving 11 bases between the germline ends. The CDR3 totals 14 residues. CDR1 and CDR2 (germline): SEHNR, FQNEAQ (reference sequence). The CDR3 DNA sequence: TGTGCCAGCAGCTTAGTGCGGGGGCTAAATGAGCAGTTCTTC. Its protein product is CASSLVRGLNEQFF.

This clonotype was found many times. V is TRBV7-8 and J is TRBJ2-7; either TRBD1 or TRBD2 may supply D (6 bases each). Germline V gene data show CDR1 as SGHVS and CDR2 as FQNEAQ. This CDR3 is 14 amino acids long. The V end was cut by 2 bases, the J end by 2 bases, with 10 bases between. CDR3 region: CASSLRGLTYEQYF. The CDR3 DNA reads as TGTGCCAGCAGCTTACGGGGGCTCACCTACGAGCAGTACTTC.

This clonotype was picked up many times. The chain employs TRBV28 and TRBJ2-7, with D tentatively TRBD1 (6 bases). Germline V gene lookup returns CDR1 MDHEN and CDR2 SYDVKM. The CDR3 is 11 residues long. The V end was cut by 11 bases, the J end by 7 bases, with 15 bases between. This CDR3 is CAVHRVGEQYF. The CDR3 nucleotides read TGTGCCGTCCACAGGGTGGGGGAGCAGTACTTC.

The chain is built from TRBV27 and TRBJ1-4; D not certain. Per germline, CDR1 MNHEY and CDR2 SMNVEV (reference sequence). This CDR3 is 14 amino acids long. Trimming left V 3 bases short and J 3 bases short, with 8 bases between. The CDR3 DNA follows: TGTGCCAGCAGTTTTGGGTGGTCTAATGAAAAACTGTTTTTT. The encoded protein is CASSFGWSNEKLFF.

This clonotype has ten or more counts. The rearrangement uses TRBV29-1 and TRBJ1-1, with D possibly being TRBD1 (5 bases). CDR3 size: 13 residues. V shed 3 bases and J shed 6 bases, with 14 bases lying between them. CDR1 and CDR2 from the germline V gene are SQVTM and ANQGSEA. The CDR3 sequence is CSVDARRGSEAFF. CDR3 sequence (DNA): TGCAGCGTTGACGCCCGGAGGGGCTCTGAAGCTTTCTTT.

In its sample, this clonotype was seen many times. V and J are TRBV10-3 and TRBJ1-1; D not resolved. CDR1 is ENHRY and CDR2 is SYGVKD in the germline V gene. V lost 8 bases and J lost 3, with 10 bases in between. CDR3 length equals 12 residues. The CDR3 coding sequence is TGTGCCATCTCCGGGGTGGACACTGAAGCTTTCTTT. The encoded protein is CAISGVDTEAFF.

This clonotype was seen repeatedly, ten times or more. V usage is TRBV19 and J usage is TRBJ1-1, with D possibly matching TRBD1 (5 bases). V dropped 6 bases and J dropped 0 bases, with 8 bases sitting between them. The CDR3 is 13 amino acids. Germline loops: CDR1 LNHDA, CDR2 SQIVND (reference sequence). CDR3 bases: TGTGCCAGTAGCCTAGGGGTGAACACTGAAGCTTTCTTT. The encoded protein is CASSLGVNTEAFF.

This clonotype was seen only a few times. J is TRBJ2-7 and V is TRBV28; 7 bases are shared with TRBD1. The junction had 13 bases not matched to a gene; V was cut back by 6 bases and J by 2 bases. The CDR3 loop spans 16 amino acids. Germline CDR1 MDHEN, CDR2 SYDVKM. CDR3 in DNA: TGTGCCAGCAGCTTACCTACAGGGGCCCCCCCCTACGAGCAGTACTTC. The encoded protein is CASSLPTGAPPYEQYF.

The sample holds many counts of this clonotype. This chain connects TRBV5-4 to TRBJ1-1; D uncertain. The V gene lost 0 bases and the J gene lost 11 bases, with 17 bases spanning the gap. The V gene's germline CDR1 is SGHNT and CDR2 YYREEE (reference sequence). There are 14 residues in the CDR3. In DNA form, the CDR3 reads TGTGCCAGCAGCTTGGATTGGAAAGGGCCCGGGGCTTTCTTT. As protein: CASSLDWKGPGAFF.

This clonotype was counted only a few times. This chain links TRBV6-6 with TRBJ2-1; TRBD1 agrees at 9 bases. The ends lost 6 bases at V and 5 bases at J; junction bases unmatched: 11. The CDR3 spans 16 residues. Germline V lookup: CDR1 MNHNY, CDR2 SVGAGI (reference sequence). The CDR3 loop is CASSYPTGGSNNEQFF. CDR3 sequence (DNA): TGTGCCAGCAGCTATCCGACAGGGGGATCCAACAATGAGCAGTTCTTC.

The chain employs TRBV7-2 and TRBJ1-1, with D possibly matching TRBD1 (5 bases). V gave up 5 bases and J gave up 0 bases, with 10 bases separating them. The germline CDR1 and CDR2 sequences are SGHTA and FQGNSA. CDR3 size: 14 residues. The CDR3 sequence: CASSATVMNTEAFF. CDR3 nucleotide sequence: TGTGCCAGCAGCGCGACAGTCATGAACACTGAAGCTTTCTTT.

The V call is TRBV10-3, the J call TRBJ2-3; 10 nucleotides agree with TRBD1. There are 16 residues in the CDR3. Looked up from germline, CDR1 is ENHRY and CDR2 is SYGVKD. J lost 3 bases, V lost 0 bases, and 3 bases had no gene match. CDR3: CAISESGTGVTDTQYF. CDR3 DNA sequence: TGTGCCATCAGTGAGTCGGGGACAGGGGTAACAGATACGCAGTATTTT.

CDR3: CASSPLGETWAEQFF. The CDR3 DNA sequence: TGCGCCAGCAGCCCCCTAGGGGAAACCTGGGCTGAGCAGTTCTTC. V is TRBV5-1 and J is TRBJ2-1; D may be TRBD1 (5 bases). From germline, CDR1 is SGHRS and CDR2 YFSETQ. This CDR3 region has 15 residues. Trimming took off 4 bases at V and 9 bases at J, with 20 bases between the two ends.

Within the sample, this clonotype is medium-sized. The rearrangement joins TRBV7-2 to TRBJ2-4; TRBD1 matches at 8 bases. This CDR3 has 20 amino acids. Germline assignment: CDR1 SGHTA and CDR2 FQGNSA. Trimming cost V 0 bases and J 0 bases; bases outside gene matches: 13. CDR3 in amino acids: CASSLALETGVSQAKNIQYF. The CDR3, as DNA: TGTGCCAGCAGCTTAGCGCTTGAGACAGGGGTCTCCCAAGCCAAAAACATTCAGTACTTC.